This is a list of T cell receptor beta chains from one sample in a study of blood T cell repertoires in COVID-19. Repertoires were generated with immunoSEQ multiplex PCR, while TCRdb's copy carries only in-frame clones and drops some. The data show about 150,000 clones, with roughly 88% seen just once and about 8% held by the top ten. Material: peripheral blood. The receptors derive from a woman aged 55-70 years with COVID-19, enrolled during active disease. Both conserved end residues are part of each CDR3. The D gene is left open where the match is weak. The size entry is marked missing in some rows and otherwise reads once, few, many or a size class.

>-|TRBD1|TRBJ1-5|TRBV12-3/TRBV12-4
TGTGCCAGCAGTCTAGGAGGTGACAGGGCCCAGCATTTT
CASSLGGDRAQHF
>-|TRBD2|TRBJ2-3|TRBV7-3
TGTGCCAGCAGCTTAAGGTGGCCTAGCGGGGACCCACACACAGATACGCAGTATTTT
CASSLRWPSGDPHTDTQYF
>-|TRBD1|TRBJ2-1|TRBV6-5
TGTGCCAGCGACCGGGACAGGGAAGGTGAGCAGTTCTTC
CASDRDREGEQFF
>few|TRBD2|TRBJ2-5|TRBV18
TGTGCCAGCTCACCCCCGCTAGGACTAGCGGAGACCCAGTACTTC
CASSPPLGLAETQYF
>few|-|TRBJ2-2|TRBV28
TGTGCCAGCAGTCTACCTCCGGGGGGCGACACCGGGGAGCTGTTTTTT
CASSLPPGGDTGELFF
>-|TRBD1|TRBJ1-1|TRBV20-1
TGCAGTGCTAGTTTAGTTCAGGGGGCGAACACTGAAGCTTTCTTT
CSASLVQGANTEAFF
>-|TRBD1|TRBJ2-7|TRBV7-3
TGTGCCAGCAGCTTGGGGACAGAGGACGAGCAGTACTTC
CASSLGTEDEQYF
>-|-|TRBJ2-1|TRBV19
TGTGCCAGTAGGAGGGCCACCTCCGACCTCCATGAGCAGTTCTTC
CASRRATSDLHEQFF
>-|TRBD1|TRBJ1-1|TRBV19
TGTGCCAGTATTCCGGACAGGATGAACACTGAAGCTTTCTTT
CASIPDRMNTEAFF
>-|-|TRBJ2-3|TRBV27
TGTGCCAGCAGCTACGGACAGTACACAGATACGCAGTATTTT
CASSYGQYTDTQYF
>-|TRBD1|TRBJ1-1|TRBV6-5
TGTGCCAGCAGGAAGCTTCAGGGGGGTAGCACTGAAGCTTTCTTT
CASRKLQGGSTEAFF
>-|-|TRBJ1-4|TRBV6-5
TGTGCCGCTGGGGCCCCTTTCGGTGAAAAACTGTTTTTT
CAAGAPFGEKLFF
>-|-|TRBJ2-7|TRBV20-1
TGCAGTGCTTTGGACAGCTACGAGCAGTACTTC
CSALDSYEQYF
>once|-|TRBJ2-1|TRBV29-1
TGCAGCGTTGAAGCCCGAGGAAGAAATGAGCAGTTCTTC
CSVEARGRNEQFF
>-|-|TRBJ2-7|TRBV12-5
TGTGCTAGTGGTTTGGTAAAGTCAGGGAAAAGGTCCTACGAGCAGTACTTC
CASGLVKSGKRSYEQYF
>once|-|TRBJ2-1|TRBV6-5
TGTGCCAGCAGAGTACAGGGCAGGAATGAGCAGTTCTTC
CASRVQGRNEQFF
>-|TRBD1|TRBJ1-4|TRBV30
TGTGCCTGGAGTCCGGGACAGGGGGTCGGAAAACTGTTTTTT
CAWSPGQGVGKLFF
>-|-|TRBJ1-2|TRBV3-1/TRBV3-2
TGTGCCAGCAGCCAAGATTTGCAGCTCGCAGGGGTGGACTATGGCTACACCTTC
CASSQDLQLAGVDYGYTF
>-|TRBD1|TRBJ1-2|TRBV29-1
TGCAGCGTAGGGACAGCGGACTATGGCTACACCTTC
CSVGTADYGYTF
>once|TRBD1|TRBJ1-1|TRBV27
TGTGCCAGCAGTTTATCATCCGGGACAGGGAACACTGAAGCTTTCTTT
CASSLSSGTGNTEAFF
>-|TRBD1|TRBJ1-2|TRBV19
TGTGCCAGTAGTATAGAAGACAGGGGTGGTTATTTCGTTGGCTACACCTTC
CASSIEDRGGYFVGYTF
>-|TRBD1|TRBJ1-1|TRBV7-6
TGTGCCAGCAGCTTCGCCCCGATAGGGACAGGGCGGGAAGCTTTCTTT
CASSFAPIGTGREAFF
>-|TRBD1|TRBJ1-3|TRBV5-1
TGCGCCAGCAGCTTGGGGACAGGGGATGGCGGAAACACCATATATTTT
CASSLGTGDGGNTIYF
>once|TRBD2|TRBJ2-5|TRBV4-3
TGCGCCAGCAGCCAAGATTCGGGACTAGCGGGGGGACAAGAGACCCAGTACTTC
CASSQDSGLAGGQETQYF
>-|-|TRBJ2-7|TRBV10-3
TGTGCCATCAGTGGGGACTTATACTACGAGCAGTACTTC
CAISGDLYYEQYF
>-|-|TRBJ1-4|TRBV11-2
TGTGCCAGCAGCTTCGTATCAGGGCGGGGGAGTGAAAAACTGTTTTTT
CASSFVSGRGSEKLFF
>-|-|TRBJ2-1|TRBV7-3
TGTGCCAGCAGCTTAATGGTGTCGACAGCCTACAATGAGCAGTTCTTC
CASSLMVSTAYNEQFF
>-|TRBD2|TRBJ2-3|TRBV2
TGTGCCAGCAAGATAGCGGGGGTCACAGATACGCAGTATTTT
CASKIAGVTDTQYF
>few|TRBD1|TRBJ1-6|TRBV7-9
TGTGCCAGCAGCCCCAAACGGACAGGACATAATTCACCCCTCCACTTT
CASSPKRTGHNSPLHF
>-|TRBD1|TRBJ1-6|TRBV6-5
TGTGCCAGCACCGGGACAGGGGAGAATTCACCCCTCCACTTT
CASTGTGENSPLHF
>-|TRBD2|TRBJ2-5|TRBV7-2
TGTGCCAGCAGCCTAGGCGCGGAGCGGGGGGGCCTAGAGACCCAGTACTTC
CASSLGAERGGLETQYF
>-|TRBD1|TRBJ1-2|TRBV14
TGTGCCAGCAGCCACAGCGGGACAGGGGGCTTGGGCTACACCTTC
CASSHSGTGGLGYTF
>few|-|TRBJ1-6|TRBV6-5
TGTGCCAGCAGATTACAGGGAAATTCACCCCTCCACTTT
CASRLQGNSPLHF
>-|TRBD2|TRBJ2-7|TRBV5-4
TGTGCCAGCAGCTTGGGACTAGCGGGGGGCGAGCAGTACTTC
CASSLGLAGGEQYF
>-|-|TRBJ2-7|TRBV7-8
TGTGCCAGCAGCGAAGGAGGGCCCTCCTACGAGCAGTACTTC
CASSEGGPSYEQYF
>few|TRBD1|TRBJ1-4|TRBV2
TGTGCCAGCATCCCCGGACAGGGGCTAGATGAAAAACTGTTTTTT
CASIPGQGLDEKLFF
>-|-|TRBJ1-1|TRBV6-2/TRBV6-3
TGTGCCAGCAGTTTTGGTGGGAGTGAAGCTTTCTTT
CASSFGGSEAFF
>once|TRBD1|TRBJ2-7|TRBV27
TGTGCCAGCAGTTGGGGGACAGATTACGAGCAGTACTTC
CASSWGTDYEQYF
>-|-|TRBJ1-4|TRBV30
TGTGCCTGGAGTCGGGGGGATGAAAAACTGTTTTTT
CAWSRGDEKLFF
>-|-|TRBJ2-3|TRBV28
TGTGCCAGCAGTGCCCAGACAGATACGCAGTATTTT
CASSAQTDTQYF
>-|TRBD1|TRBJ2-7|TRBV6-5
TGTGCCAGCAGTTACGCCCCTGGGACAGGCTACGAGCAGTACTTC
CASSYAPGTGYEQYF
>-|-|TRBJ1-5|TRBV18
TGTGCCAGCTCACCGTCAGGGTATAGCAATCAGCCCCAGCATTTT
CASSPSGYSNQPQHF
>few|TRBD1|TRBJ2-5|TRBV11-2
TGTGCCAGCAGCTTAGTCGCCGGGACAGGGGGCGCTTTTCAGACCCAGTACTTC
CASSLVAGTGGAFQTQYF
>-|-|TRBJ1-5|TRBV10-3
TGTGCCATCAGTGAGAGTTCCCGACGGGATCAGCCCCAGCATTTT
CAISESSRRDQPQHF
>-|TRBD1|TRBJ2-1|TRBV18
TGTGCCAGCTCAGCCGGGACAGGAGCCTACAATGAGCAGTTCTTC
CASSAGTGAYNEQFF